A selection of T cell receptor beta chains follows, all from one sample in a study of a mutant IDH1 vaccine in newly diagnosed glioma. Antigens of these TCRs are unknown. Only in-frame clones appear in the TCRdb table, and some are missing; sequencing was by immunoSEQ multiplex PCR. The table includes over 50,000 clones, over 70% detected once. The sequences come from PBMCs, collected from a glioma patient whose treatment included an IDH1 peptide vaccine. These receptors all come from a young man with glioma. The CDR3 runs from the conserved cysteine through the conserved F or W. A D gene is named only where the DNA matches it firmly. The listing skips clone size in some rows; elsewhere it reads once, few, many or a size class.

TRBJ1-5	-	-	TRBV19	CASSSLLTPDNQPQHF	TGTGCCAGTAGTTCCCTACTTACGCCGGATAATCAGCCCCAGCATTTT
TRBJ2-7	-	TRBD1	TRBV5-1	CASRIGTGGYGVEQYF	TGCGCCAGCAGGATCGGGACAGGGGGCTATGGGGTCGAGCAGTACTTC
TRBJ2-7	-	TRBD2	TRBV7-9	CASSLVSGRTYEQYF	TGTGCCAGCAGCTTGGTTAGCGGGAGAACCTACGAGCAGTACTTC
TRBJ1-2	-	-	TRBV30	CAWRPPGRDLGGGYTF	TGTGCCTGGAGACCCCCCGGTAGGGACCTTGGGGGTGGCTACACCTTC
TRBJ1-6	-	-	TRBV2	CASSERTAVSHSPLHF	TGTGCCAGCAGTGAACGGACAGCGGTCTCTCATTCACCCCTCCACTTT
TRBJ1-5	once	-	TRBV28	CASSRTVYSNQPQHF	TGTGCCAGCAGCCGGACAGTTTATAGCAATCAGCCCCAGCATTTT
TRBJ2-2	-	-	TRBV7-2	CASSLNSLTGELFF	TGTGCCAGCAGCTTAAATAGCCTCACCGGGGAGCTGTTTTTT
TRBJ1-6	once	TRBD1	TRBV5-1	CASQGTGGSNSPLHF	TGCGCCAGTCAGGGGACAGGAGGAAGTAATTCACCCCTCCACTTT
TRBJ2-7	-	TRBD1	TRBV4-1	CASSLPGQGSHEQYF	TGCGCCAGCAGCCTCCCGGGACAGGGGTCTCACGAGCAGTACTTC
TRBJ2-6	-	-	TRBV19	CASSFKRRGSGANVLTF	TGTGCCAGTAGTTTTAAGAGGCGAGGCTCTGGGGCCAACGTCCTGACTTTC
TRBJ1-5	-	-	TRBV27	CASSPKGFPNQPQHF	TGTGCCAGCAGTCCCAAAGGGTTCCCCAATCAGCCCCAGCATTTT
TRBJ1-1	-	-	TRBV5-6	CASSPGYTEAFF	TGTGCCAGCAGCCCAGGGTACACTGAAGCTTTCTTT
TRBJ1-5	-	-	TRBV19	CASSPDRNQPQHF	TGTGCCAGTAGTCCCGACAGGAATCAGCCCCAGCATTTT
TRBJ2-7	-	-	TRBV6-5	CASSLQGSSYEQYF	TGTGCCAGCAGTCTTCAGGGGAGCTCCTACGAGCAGTACTTC
TRBJ1-2	-	TRBD1	TRBV5-4	CASSIQQGANYGYTF	TGTGCCAGCAGCATCCAACAGGGGGCCAACTATGGCTACACCTTC
TRBJ2-1	-	-	TRBV30	CAWRGPGTYNEQFF	TGTGCCTGGAGAGGGCCAGGAACCTACAATGAGCAGTTCTTC
TRBJ2-1	-	-	TRBV6-5	CASRSYGGSINEQFF	TGTGCCAGCAGGTCCTATGGGGGAAGTATCAATGAGCAGTTCTTC
TRBJ2-5	-	TRBD2	TRBV27	CASSPTSGGAETQYF	TGTGCCAGCAGTCCTACTAGCGGGGGGGCGGAGACCCAGTACTTC
TRBJ2-7	-	TRBD1	TRBV27	CASRRTGSYEQYF	TGTGCCAGCAGACGGACAGGGTCCTACGAGCAGTACTTC
TRBJ2-4	-	TRBD2	TRBV18	CASSPPGLAGVQYF	TGTGCCAGCTCACCACCGGGACTAGCGGGAGTTCAGTACTTC
TRBJ1-5	-	-	TRBV7-6	CASSLYNQPQHF	TGTGCCAGCAGCTTATACAATCAGCCCCAGCATTTT
TRBJ2-1	-	TRBD2	TRBV27	CASSFLPTGTSGGLGQFF	TGTGCCAGCAGTTTCCTACCGACCGGGACTAGCGGGGGGTTAGGGCAGTTCTTC
TRBJ1-1	-	TRBD1	TRBV27	CASSSGQGTDTEAFF	TGTGCCAGCAGTTCAGGACAGGGAACGGACACTGAAGCTTTCTTT
TRBJ1-2	-	TRBD1	TRBV25-1	CASRGIGGMGGYTF	TGTGCCAGCAGAGGGATAGGGGGCATGGGTGGCTACACCTTC
TRBJ2-1	-	-	TRBV5-1	CASSTAGEQFF	TGCGCCAGCAGCACTGCGGGTGAGCAGTTCTTC
TRBJ2-7	-	TRBD2	TRBV4-2	CASSPVPGGPLYEQYF	TGTGCCAGCAGCCCGGTACCGGGGGGACCCCTCTACGAGCAGTACTTC
TRBJ1-3	-	-	TRBV7-6	CASSSSGTSSGNTIYF	TGTGCCAGCAGCTCATCCGGGACAAGCTCTGGAAACACCATATATTTT
TRBJ2-4	once	-	TRBV5-4	CASSLDGGSAKNIQYF	TGTGCCAGCAGCTTGGATGGCGGGTCGGCCAAAAACATTCAGTACTTC
TRBJ1-1	-	-	TRBV29-1	CSVVSIMNTEAFF	TGCAGCGTTGTGAGTATCATGAACACTGAAGCTTTCTTT